This T cell receptor beta chain was found in a study of cytomegalovirus exposure and HLA in healthy donors. The overall study: An early release of data contained roughly 90 million unique TCRs, which came from HLA-typed donors. Broader study findings: Association of 15,000 to 20,000 TCR beta sequences with HLA alleles was found at 0.05 false discovery rate in a later analysis.

The V end lost 8 bases, the J end lost 5 bases, and 12 bases lay between the germline ends. CDR1 and CDR2 (germline): SGHTA, FQGNSA. The CDR3 covers 13 residues. PCR primers comprised 60 Vbeta and 13 Jbeta primers. The repertoire was sequenced with immunoSEQ multiplex PCR; TCRdb's copy has only in-frame clones and lacks some. The sample contains over 95,000 clones, around 73% of which appear only once. With respect to this clone: As yet, its antigen is unknown.

The rearrangement joins TRBV7-2 to TRBJ2-2; D is possibly TRBD1 (6 bases). The specimen was PBMCs. This TCR was recovered from a man aged 35 to 55 in good health and CMV-seronegative. This chain's CDR3 is CASLRGSTGELFF. The CDR3 DNA reads as TGTGCCAGCCTCAGGGGTTCAACCGGGGAGCTGTTTTTT.